A single sample is the source of the 13 T cell receptor beta chains below, sequenced in a study of multiple sclerosis patients with progressive multifocal leukoencephalopathy (dated by TCRdb to the late 2010s). Receptor libraries were prepared by the immunoSEQ multiplex PCR assay. TCRdb re-hosts the immuneACCESS table, in-frame sequences only. Its copies lack some clones; in the studies checked, an unresolved V gene accounts for under half of them, and the cause for the rest is not known. The sample table lists 29,000 or so clones, approximately 89% of them with a count of one. Roughly 1.6% of the sample belongs to the ten largest clones. Per the publication, the time point label means: 5 to 6 months of natalizumab therapy. Taken with the paper, the label for treatment or condition translates to: on natalizumab therapy at sampling. The sequenced sample was PBMCs, obtained from a patient treated with natalizumab. The receptors here all came from a human donor with multiple sclerosis.

This CDR3 reads CASSQDPGGYYEQYF. CDR3 bases: TGCGCCAGCAGCCAAGACCCCGGAGGGTACTACGAGCAGTACTTC. This chain joins TRBV4-1 and TRBJ2-7; tentatively, D is TRBD2 (6 bases). Trimming left V 0 bases short and J 3 bases short, with 12 bases between. Per germline, CDR1 MGHRA and CDR2 YSYEKL. This CDR3 comprises 15 residues.

The rearrangement links TRBV12-5 to TRBJ1-1; D is unclear. V was shortened by 6 bases and J by 1 base, with 24 bases between the two germline ends. Germline values: CDR1 LGHNT, CDR2 FRNRAP. CDR3 length equals 18 residues. CDR3 loop: CASGRRSIGVVENTEAFF. In nucleotides, the CDR3 is TGTGCTAGTGGCCGACGGTCGATCGGGGTTGTGGAGAACACTGAAGCTTTCTTT.

V and J are TRBV9 and TRBJ2-2, with D possibly being TRBD1 (5 bases). CDR1 is SGDLS and CDR2 is YYNGEE in the germline V gene. Trimming took off 0 bases at V and 0 bases at J, with 6 bases between the two ends. The CDR3 is made up of 15 amino acids. This CDR3 reads CASSVGTSNTGELFF. CDR3 nucleotides: TGTGCCAGCAGCGTAGGGACATCGAACACCGGGGAGCTGTTTTTT.

The chain combines TRBV5-1 with TRBJ1-1, with D perhaps TRBD1 (5 bases). Trimming took off 0 bases at V and 2 bases at J, with 14 bases between the two ends. The CDR3 contains 16 residues. CDR1 SGHRS and CDR2 YFSETQ come from the germline V gene. The CDR3 DNA reads TGCGCCAGCAGCTTGGTGGGGGTACAGATAAACACTGAAGCTTTCTTT. Translation: CASSLVGVQINTEAFF.

The V and J genes are TRBV29-1 and TRBJ2-1, with a possible D match to TRBD2 (5 bases). The V end lost 5 bases, the J end lost 7 bases, and 18 bases lay between the germline ends. The CDR3 runs 14 residues. CDR1 and CDR2 (germline): SQVTM, ANQGSEA. Written as DNA, the CDR3 is TGCAGCGTTTCATTGAGCGTCGGGGATAATGAGCAGTTCTTC. This gives the protein CSVSLSVGDNEQFF.

A single count supports this clone. The chain carries TRBV5-1 and TRBJ2-3, with 8 bases aligning to TRBD2. CDR3 length: 14 residues. The germline CDR1 and CDR2 sequences are SGHRS and YFSETQ. With V trimmed by 4 bases and J by 5 bases, 6 bases remained unmatched. Here the CDR3 DNA reads TGCGCCAGCAGCCGGGAGGGCCGGGAAGATACGCAGTATTTT. The encoded protein is CASSREGREDTQYF.

V is TRBV5-6 and J is TRBJ1-2, with 8 nucleotides matching TRBD1. Germline V gives CDR1 SGHDT, CDR2 YYEEEE. The V gene end was trimmed by 4 bases and the J gene end by 2 bases; junction bases not matched to a gene: 10. The CDR3 has 16 residues. Here the CDR3 DNA reads TGTGCCAGCAGCCTCCCGGGACAGGCGTCAAACTATGGCTACACCTTC. This encodes CASSLPGQASNYGYTF.

With respect to this clone: Different DNA sequences within this sample yield the same CDR3. The V gene is TRBV6-6, the J gene TRBJ2-7; D may be TRBD2 (5 bases). The germline V and J ends were trimmed by 8 bases and 4 bases, with 15 bases remaining between them. In germline, CDR1 is MNHNY, CDR2 SVGAGI (reference sequence). The CDR3 totals 13 residues. CDR3 nucleotide sequence: TGTGCCAGCCGAGAGAGCGGAAGTTACGAGCAGTACTTC. Its protein product is CASRESGSYEQYF.

V usage is TRBV7-2 and J usage is TRBJ2-7, with 10 bases identical to TRBD2. In germline, CDR1 is SGHTA, CDR2 FQGNSA. V was clipped by 3 bases and J by 6 bases; unmatched bases: 5. This CDR3 has 14 amino acids. Written as DNA, the CDR3 is TGTGCCAGCAGCTTGGGGCCTAGCGGGAGCGAGCAGTACTTC. It yields the protein CASSLGPSGSEQYF.

V and J are TRBV6-1 and TRBJ1-4, with a weak D call TRBD1 (6 bases). This CDR3 comprises 13 residues. The germline gives CDR1 MNHNS, CDR2 SASEGT. The V and J ends lost 6 bases and 11 bases respectively, with 16 bases between them. The CDR3 sequence: CASRSGDQGKLFF. The CDR3 bases are TGTGCCAGCAGGTCAGGGGATCAGGGGAAACTGTTTTTT.

Here the CDR3 DNA reads TGTGCCCGCCGACAGGGTGGCTACGAGCAGTACTTC. Translated: CARRQGGYEQYF. V and J are TRBV2 and TRBJ2-7; 7 bases agree with TRBD1. CDR3 length: 12 amino acids. V lost 11 bases, J lost 3 bases, and 7 bases stayed unmatched. Looked up from germline, CDR1 is SNHLY and CDR2 is FYNNEI.

This rearrangement joins TRBV5-4 to TRBJ1-3; D gene ambiguous. There are 14 residues in the CDR3. V was pared by 1 base and J by 2 bases, with 7 bases between. CDR1 SGHNT and CDR2 YYREEE come from the germline V gene (reference sequence). Written as DNA, the CDR3 is TGTGCCAGCAGCTTGTCAGAGACTGGAAACACCATATATTTT. The encoded protein is CASSLSETGNTIYF.

The chain joins TRBV11-2 to TRBJ1-2; D is undetermined. This CDR3 region has 16 residues. V was clipped by 3 bases and J by 6 bases, with 20 bases between them. From germline, CDR1 is SGHAT and CDR2 FQNNGV. In DNA, the CDR3 is TGTGCCAGCAGCTTGGATGGGAGGCAGGCCGGCAATGGCTACACCTTC. It codes for CASSLDGRQAGNGYTF.